The clone carrying this TCR beta chain was seen only a few times. Its target is not known. V was cut by 6 bases and J by 0 bases, with 17 bases left in between. Per the germline V gene, CDR1 is MNHEY and CDR2 is SVGAGI. CDR3 length: 16 residues. This sample was taken from a study of T-cell memory formation after mild COVID-19. At the level of the study: In these data, TCR clusters were largely donor specific. Study outcomes and limitations: Clones that got smaller from day 15 to 85 had even CD4/CD8, while clones growing later tipped toward CD4+. Mostly located in CM and EM were contracting CD4+ clones, with contracting CD8+ clones located in EMRA.

5'RACE primed at constant segments yielded TCR alpha and TCR beta cDNA libraries bearing sample barcodes and UMIs. In TCRdb, the 5' RACE reads were re-called with MiXCR into one record per CDR3 protein. The sample records some 300,000 distinct CDR3 sequences, roughly 20% being singletons. The TCR sequence derives from a man between 18 and 35 years old who had mild COVID-19 (a few samples of this study predate the infection). Cell type and time point are not known. The sequenced sample was PBMCs or a T cell subset sorted from them (not recorded which). V is TRBV6-5 and J is TRBJ1-2; D ambiguous. CDR3 loop: CASRTRLREANYGYTF. Here the CDR3 DNA reads TGTGCCAGCAGAACCCGGCTCCGAGAAGCTAACTATGGCTACACCTTC.